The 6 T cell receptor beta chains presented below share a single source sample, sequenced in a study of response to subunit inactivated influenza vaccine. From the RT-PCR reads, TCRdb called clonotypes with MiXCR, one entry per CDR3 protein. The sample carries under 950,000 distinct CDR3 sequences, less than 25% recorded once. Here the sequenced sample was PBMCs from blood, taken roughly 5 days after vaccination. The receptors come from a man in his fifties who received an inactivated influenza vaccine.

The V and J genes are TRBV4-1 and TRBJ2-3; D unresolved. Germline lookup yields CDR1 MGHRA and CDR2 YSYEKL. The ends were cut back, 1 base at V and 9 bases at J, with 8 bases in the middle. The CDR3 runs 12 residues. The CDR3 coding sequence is TGCGCCAGCAGCCAAGGTGAACAAACGCAGTATTTT. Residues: CASSQGEQTQYF.

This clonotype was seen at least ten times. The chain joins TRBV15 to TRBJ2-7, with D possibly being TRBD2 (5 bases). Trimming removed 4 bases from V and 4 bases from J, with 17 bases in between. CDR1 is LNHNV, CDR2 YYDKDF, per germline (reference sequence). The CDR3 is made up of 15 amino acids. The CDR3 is CATSTFRGKGYEQYF. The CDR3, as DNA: TGTGCCACCAGCACTTTCCGGGGTAAAGGTTACGAGCAGTACTTC.

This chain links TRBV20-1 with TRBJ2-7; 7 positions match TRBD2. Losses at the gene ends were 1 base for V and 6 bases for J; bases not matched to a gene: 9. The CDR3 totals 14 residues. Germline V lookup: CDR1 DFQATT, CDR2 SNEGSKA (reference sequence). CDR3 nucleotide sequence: TGCAGTGCTAGAGCCCCCATATGGGGGGGCGAGCAGTACTTC. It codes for CSARAPIWGGEQYF.

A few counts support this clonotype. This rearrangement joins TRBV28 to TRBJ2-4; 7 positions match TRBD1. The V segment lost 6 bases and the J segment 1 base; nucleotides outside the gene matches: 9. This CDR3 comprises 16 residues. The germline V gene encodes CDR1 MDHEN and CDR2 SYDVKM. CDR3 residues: CASRRQTQGAKNIQYF. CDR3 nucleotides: TGTGCCAGCAGACGACAAACACAGGGGGCCAAAAACATTCAGTACTTC.

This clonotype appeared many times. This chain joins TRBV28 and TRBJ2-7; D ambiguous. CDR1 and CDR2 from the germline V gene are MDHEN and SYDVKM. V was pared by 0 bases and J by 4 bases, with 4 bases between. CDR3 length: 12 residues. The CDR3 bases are TGTGCCAGCAGTTTATGGGGGTACGAGCAGTACTTC. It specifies CASSLWGYEQYF.

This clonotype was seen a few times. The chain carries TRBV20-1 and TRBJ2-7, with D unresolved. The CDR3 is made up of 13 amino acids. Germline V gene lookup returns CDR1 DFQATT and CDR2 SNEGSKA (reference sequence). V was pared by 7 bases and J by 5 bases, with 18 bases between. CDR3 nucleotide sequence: TGCAGTGTCAGACAAGGGTCGCCCGACGAGCAGTACTTC. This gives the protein CSVRQGSPDEQYF.